Listed below are T cell receptor beta chains from one sample, sequenced in a study of regulatory T cells in long-lasting Graves disease. Using its own MiXCR run on the multiplex PCR reads, TCRdb lists one record per CDR3 protein. The sample holds 400,000 to 550,000 distinct CDR3 sequences, approximately 16% seen once. This sample also appeared in a second study, on T cells in Graves' hyperthyroidism and ophthalmopathy.

This specimen consisted of peripheral blood mononuclear cells (PBMCs), obtained at new diagnosis, from a patient treated with antithyroid drugs. The receptors here all came from a woman between 25 and 40 years old with Graves disease. Both conserved end residues are part of each CDR3. D genes are given only for firm matches. Size is stated for part of the rows, as once, few or many counts, or as a class when the clone is expanded.

J gene	D gene	clone size	V gene	CDR3 DNA	CDR3 protein
TRBJ2-1	TRBD2	many	TRBV12-3/TRBV12-4	TGTGCCAGCGGACCTAGCGGGAGGCCCTTTACCTACAATGAGCAGTTCTTC	CASGPSGRPFTYNEQFF
TRBJ1-5	TRBD1	many	TRBV7-8	TGTGCCAGCAGCTTAGGGGACAGGCAGGATCAGCCCCAGCATTTT	CASSLGDRQDQPQHF
TRBJ1-2	NA	many	TRBV12-3/TRBV12-4	TGTGCCAGCAGGTGGCGGGACTATGGCTACACCTTC	CASRWRDYGYTF
TRBJ1-2	TRBD1	many	TRBV4-1	TGTGCCAGCAGCCAAGCTTCCCGGGACAGGGCTTATGGCTACACCTTC	CASSQASRDRAYGYTF
TRBJ1-3	TRBD1	NA	TRBV25-1	TGTGCCAGCAGTGAATTTGGGACAGCTGGAAACACCATATATTTT	CASSEFGTAGNTIYF
TRBJ2-5	NA	many	TRBV27	TGTGCCAGCAAAACCGGGACATCGCAAGAGACCCAGTACTTC	CASKTGTSQETQYF
TRBJ2-7	TRBD2	many	TRBV28	TGTGCCAGCAGCCCTGAACTAGCGGGGTACTACGAGCAGTACTTC	CASSPELAGYYEQYF
TRBJ1-2	NA	few	TRBV2	TGTGCCGGGACAAGGGGAAACTATGGCTACACCTTC	CAGTRGNYGYTF
TRBJ1-1	NA	many	TRBV11-2	TGTGCCAGCAGCCCCAAGCGACAAGCGAACACTGAAGCTTTCTTT	CASSPKRQANTEAFF
TRBJ2-1	NA	many	TRBV4-3	TGCGCCAGCAGCCAGGACCACCCCCGGGGGGAGCAGTTCTTC	CASSQDHPRGEQFF
TRBJ1-1	NA	many	TRBV12-3/TRBV12-4	TGTGCCAGCAGCCGAGACTGGGGGTCTGAAGCTTTCTTT	CASSRDWGSEAFF
TRBJ2-7	NA	many	TRBV7-9	TGTGCCAGCAGCTTAAGGGGCCGGACTAACTACGAGCAGTACTTC	CASSLRGRTNYEQYF
TRBJ2-2	NA	many	TRBV6-5	TGTGCCAGCAGTTACTCCCACACCGGGGAGCTGTTTTTT	CASSYSHTGELFF
TRBJ2-1	NA	NA	TRBV5-5	TGTGCCAGCAGCCAAGCCAGCAGCGGCTCCTACAATGAGCAGTGCTTC	CASSQASSGSYNEQCF
TRBJ1-3	NA	many	TRBV30	TGTGCCTGGACCGGGGACATCTCTGGAAACACCATATATTTT	CAWTGDISGNTIYF
TRBJ2-3	NA	NA	TRBV7-2	TGTGCCAGCAGCTTAAGGGACTCGGGTACGCAGTATTTT	CASSLRDSGTQYF
TRBJ1-3	TRBD1	many	TRBV11-2	TGTGCCAGCAGCTTAATCGACAGGGCTGGAAACACCATATATTTT	CASSLIDRAGNTIYF
TRBJ1-2	TRBD1	NA	TRBV28	TGTGCCAGCAGGGGGACAGCTAGTAACTATGGCTACACCTTC	CASRGTASNYGYTF
TRBJ1-1	TRBD1	NA	TRBV10-3	TGTGCCATCACCCGGACAGGGGGAGGCACTGAAGCTTTCTTT	CAITRTGGGTEAFF
TRBJ2-1	NA	many	TRBV11-2	TGTGCCAGCAGCTTAGACGGGGATTATTACAATGAGCAGTTCTTC	CASSLDGDYYNEQFF
TRBJ2-3	TRBD2	many	TRBV28	TGTGCCAGCAGTATCACGAACCCGGGACTAGCGGGAGAGGGTTCATTAGATACGCAGTATTTT	CASSITNPGLAGEGSLDTQYF
TRBJ2-1	NA	few	TRBV3-1	TGTGCCAGCAGCCAAGAGTCACTAAGGGGCTGGAATGAGCAGTTCTTC	CASSQESLRGWNEQFF
TRBJ2-3	NA	NA	TRBV7-3	TGTGCCAGCAGGTGGCGGGGATTCACAGATACGCAGTATTTT	CASRWRGFTDTQYF
TRBJ2-7	NA	many	TRBV7-2	TGTGCCAGCAGCTTATATGCCCGAAGCTCCTACGAGCAGTACTTC	CASSLYARSSYEQYF
TRBJ2-7	TRBD2	NA	TRBV7-9	TGTGCCAGCAGCCCACAGCGGGACCTTTCCTACGAGCAGTACTTC	CASSPQRDLSYEQYF
TRBJ1-5	NA	many	TRBV12-3/TRBV12-4	TGTGCCAGCAGTCCTCCGGGGGCAGTCAATCAGCCCCAGCATTTT	CASSPPGAVNQPQHF
TRBJ2-7	TRBD2	many	TRBV6-1	TGTGCCAGCTGGCAGGCTAGCGGGACCTACGAGCAGTACTTC	CASWQASGTYEQYF
TRBJ1-1	NA	many	TRBV7-9	TGTGCCAGCAGCTTTGCAGCTTACACTGAAGCTTTCTTT	CASSFAAYTEAFF
TRBJ1-1	TRBD1	NA	TRBV5-6	TGTGCCAGCAGAGGGACAGGGGGAATGAACACTGAAGCTTTCTTT	CASRGTGGMNTEAFF
TRBJ1-4	NA	many	TRBV4-1	TGCGCCAGCAGCCAAAAACCGTGGAAAGAAAAACTGTTTTTT	CASSQKPWKEKLFF
TRBJ2-1	TRBD2	NA	TRBV9	TGTGCCAGCAGCGTAAATAGCGGGAGGTACAATGAGCAGTTCTTC	CASSVNSGRYNEQFF
TRBJ1-1	NA	many	TRBV5-1	TGCGCCAGCAGCTTGTCTAGCTCGAACACTGAAGCTTTCTTT	CASSLSSSNTEAFF
TRBJ2-1	TRBD2	many	TRBV7-3	TGTGCCAGCAGCCCCGGGACTAGCTTCCACAATGAGCAGTTCTTC	CASSPGTSFHNEQFF
TRBJ1-1	TRBD1	many	TRBV11-2	TGTGCCAGCAGACCAACAGGGGGCACTGAAGCTTTCTTT	CASRPTGGTEAFF
TRBJ2-1	NA	NA	TRBV6-1	TGTACCAGCGGCCCCTCCAGCGTTCGTGAGCAGTTCTTC	CTSGPSSVREQFF
TRBJ2-2	NA	NA	TRBV6-1	TGTGCCAGCAGTAGGACAGCCCCGAACACCGGGGAGCTGTTTTTT	CASSRTAPNTGELFF
TRBJ1-6	NA	once	TRBV27	TGTGCCAGCAGTCTCCTTGACAGGAATTCACCCCTCCACTTT	CASSLLDRNSPLHF
TRBJ1-2	TRBD1	many	TRBV30	TGTGCCTGGAGCCCCAACTTACAGGGGGCGGTTGGCGGCTACACCTTC	CAWSPNLQGAVGGYTF
TRBJ2-1	TRBD1	many	TRBV28	TGTGCCACCTTCGGGACAGTTTACAATGAGCAGTTCTTC	CATFGTVYNEQFF
TRBJ2-7	NA	NA	TRBV28	TGTGCCAGCAGTTTGGCGACAGGTAACGTGTACTTC	CASSLATGNVYF